This T cell receptor (beta chain) was documented in a study of T cells after yellow fever vaccination. About this clonotype: The antigen remains unidentified.

Study-level results: Clonotypes found in both CD4 and CD8 compartments made up a small share. Reappearance after the booster was observed for most primary-vaccination clones (about 96% CD4, over 70% CD8).

By 5'RACE template switching, TCR cDNA was produced, with a universal primer site and UMIs added in the process. TCRdb reprocessed the 5' RACE reads with MiXCR, giving one entry per CDR3 protein. The sample contains fewer than 350,000 distinct CDR3 sequences, 8.7% of which appear only once. The receptor's source is a man between 18 and 35 years old who received the YFV17D yellow fever vaccine. This specimen was PBMCs, taken on the day of the first yellow fever vaccination.

CDR3 DNA sequence: TGCAGCGTTGCGGACAGCTATGGCTACACCTTC. Translating gives CSVADSYGYTF. This rearrangement joins TRBV29-1 to TRBJ1-2, with D possibly matching TRBD1 (6 bases). Looked up from germline, CDR1 is SQVTM and CDR2 is ANQGSEA. Between the trimmed V and J ends, which lost 4 bases and 4 bases, there was a span of 7 bases. The CDR3 runs 11 residues.